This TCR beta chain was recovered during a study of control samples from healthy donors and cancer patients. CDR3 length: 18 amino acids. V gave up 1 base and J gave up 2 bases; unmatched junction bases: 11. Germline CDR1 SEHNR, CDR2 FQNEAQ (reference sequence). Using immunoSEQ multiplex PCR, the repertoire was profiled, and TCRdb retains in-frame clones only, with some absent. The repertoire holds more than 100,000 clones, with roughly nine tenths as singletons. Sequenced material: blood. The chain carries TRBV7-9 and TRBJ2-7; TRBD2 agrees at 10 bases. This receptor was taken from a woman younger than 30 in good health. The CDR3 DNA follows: TGTGCCAGCAGCTTAGAAGGTAGCGGGAGGTACACCACCTACGAGCAGTACTTC. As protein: CASSLEGSGRYTTYEQYF.